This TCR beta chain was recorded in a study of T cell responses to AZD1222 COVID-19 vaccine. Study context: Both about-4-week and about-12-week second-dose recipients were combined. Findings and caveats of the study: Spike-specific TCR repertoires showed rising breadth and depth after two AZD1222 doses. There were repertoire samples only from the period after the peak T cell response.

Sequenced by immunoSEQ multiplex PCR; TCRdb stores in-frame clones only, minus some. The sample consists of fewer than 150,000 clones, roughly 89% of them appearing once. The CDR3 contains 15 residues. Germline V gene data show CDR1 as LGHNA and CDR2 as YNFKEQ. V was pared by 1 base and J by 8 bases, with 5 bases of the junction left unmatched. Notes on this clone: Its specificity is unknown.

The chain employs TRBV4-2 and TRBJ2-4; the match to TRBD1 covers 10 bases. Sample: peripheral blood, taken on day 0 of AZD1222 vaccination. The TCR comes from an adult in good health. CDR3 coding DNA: TGTGCCAGCAGCCAAGCAGGACAGGGGGAGGACATTCAGTACTTC. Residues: CASSQAGQGEDIQYF.